These 4 T cell receptor beta chains were all obtained from the same sample, sequenced in a study of CD8 T cells in ankylosing spondylitis. TCRdb analysed the 5' RACE reads with MiXCR anew, one entry per CDR3 protein. There are fewer than 50,000 distinct CDR3 sequences in the sample; roughly 11% occur only once, and over 1.1% lies in the top ten. The source material was blood, either unsorted or a sorted T cell fraction (not recorded which). These receptor sequences come from a male donor with ankylosing spondylitis or in good health (not recorded which).

The J gene is TRBJ2-7, the V gene TRBV20-1; D may be TRBD2 (5 bases). This CDR3 spans 14 amino acids. Germline V CDR1 and CDR2: DFQATT, SNEGSKA (reference sequence). Trimming removed 3 bases from V and 4 bases from J, with 16 bases in between. The CDR3 DNA reads TGCAGTGCTAGTCAACCAGCGCGGGCTTACGAGCAGTACTTC. Amino acid sequence: CSASQPARAYEQYF.

The table lists this clonotype with a few counts. The chain joins TRBV29-1 to TRBJ1-5; perhaps TRBD1 as D (5 bases). Germline CDR1 reads SQVTM; CDR2 reads ANQGSEA. The V end lost 5 bases, the J end lost 9 bases, and 17 bases lay between the germline ends. CDR3 length equals 13 residues. The DNA for the CDR3 is TGCAGCGTTTCCCGGGACGAGCATGGGCCCCAGCATTTT. It codes for CSVSRDEHGPQHF.

This clonotype was observed a handful of times. The chain has TRBV7-2 and TRBJ1-3, with TRBD1 matching over 7 bases. Per the germline V gene, CDR1 is SGHTA and CDR2 is FQGNSA. The CDR3 length is 15 residues. V trimming: 5 bases; J trimming: 2 bases; junction bases outside the gene matches: 6. The CDR3 DNA reads TGTGCCAGCAGCCTAAGAGGGGGCACTGGAAACACCATATATTTT. It specifies CASSLRGGTGNTIYF.

This clonotype was seen ten or more times. The chain couples TRBV19 to TRBJ1-2; 8 bases are shared with TRBD1. Germline-derived CDR1 and CDR2 are LNHDA and SQIVND (reference sequence). The CDR3 covers 13 residues. Trimming cost V 6 bases and J 8 bases; bases outside gene matches: 8. CDR3 bases: TGTGCCAGTAGGCCCGGACAGGGCGGAGGCTACACCTTC. Amino acids: CASRPGQGGGYTF.